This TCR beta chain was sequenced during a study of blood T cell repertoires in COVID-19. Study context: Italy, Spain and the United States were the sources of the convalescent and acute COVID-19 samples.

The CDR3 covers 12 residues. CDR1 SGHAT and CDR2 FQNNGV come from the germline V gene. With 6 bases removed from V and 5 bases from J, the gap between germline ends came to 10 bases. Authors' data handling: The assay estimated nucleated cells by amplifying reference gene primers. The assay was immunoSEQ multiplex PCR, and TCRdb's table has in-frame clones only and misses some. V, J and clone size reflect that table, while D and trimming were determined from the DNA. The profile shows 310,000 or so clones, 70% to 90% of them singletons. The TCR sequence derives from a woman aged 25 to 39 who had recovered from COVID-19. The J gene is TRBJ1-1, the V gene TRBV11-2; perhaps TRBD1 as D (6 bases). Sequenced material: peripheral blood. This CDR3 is CASSLRGTEAFF. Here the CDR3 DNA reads TGTGCCAGCAGTCTCAGGGGAACTGAAGCTTTCTTT.